This T cell receptor (beta chain) was obtained from a study of early T cells in non-severe SARS-CoV-2 infection. Across the study: With bulk RNA from unsorted whole blood as input, sequencing yielded unpaired chains.

Unique molecular identifiers were added to individual cDNA molecules. TCRdb analysed the 5' RACE reads with MiXCR anew, one entry per CDR3 protein. The table records 60,000 or so distinct CDR3 sequences, around 8.6% of them present only once. Points from the study as a whole: Using VDJdb, the matching emphasized anti-spike CD8 responses while missing private and CD4 specificities.

As to this clonotype: Its cognate antigen is unknown.

The sequence was collected from an adult who was a healthcare worker with PCR-confirmed SARS-CoV-2 infection or an uninfected control (not recorded which). The source material was whole blood, sampled at baseline.

The CDR3 here is CSARSGLAGGGSYNEQFF. The CDR3, as DNA: TGCAGTGCTAGGAGCGGACTAGCGGGAGGGGGCTCCTACAATGAGCAGTTCTTC. V gene TRBV20-1 combines with J gene TRBJ2-1, with TRBD2 matching 15 bases. V lost 3 bases, J lost 0 bases, and 6 bases stayed unmatched. Germline loops: CDR1 DFQATT, CDR2 SNEGSKA (reference sequence). The CDR3 sequence is 18 residues long.